This T cell receptor (beta chain) emerged from a study of lymphopenia after photon versus proton radiotherapy. Findings and caveats of the study: Larger post-nadir TCR diversity loss correlated inversely with survival in deceased patients. Under photons, naive T cells and diversity fell while effector/memory populations rose.

The table came from immunoSEQ multiplex PCR; TCRdb's copy has only in-frame clones and leaves some out. The sample has 20,000 to 25,000 clones, nearly 95% seen once. In the case of this clone: Its cognate antigen is unknown.

V was trimmed by 6 bases and J by 1 base, leaving 12 bases between them. Germline loops: CDR1 SQVTM, CDR2 ANQGSEA. The CDR3 totals 14 residues. This specimen was peripheral blood, taken from a patient treated with proton-based radiotherapy. The rearrangement joins TRBV29-1 to TRBJ2-2; the D is unclear. This TCR was sampled from a woman between 65 and 79 years old with pancreatic cancer. Some clones in this sample may be carry-over from other donors' samples. CDR3 nucleotide sequence: TGCAGCGTCTCCAAAGACGGGAACACCGGGGAGCTGTTTTTT. This encodes CSVSKDGNTGELFF.